Listed below are T cell receptor beta chains from one sample, sequenced in a study of blood T cells in healthy people across ages. TCRdb re-analysed the 5' RACE reads in MiXCR, keeping a single row per CDR3 protein. This sample has 1.5 million to 2 million distinct CDR3 sequences; about 32% occur once, and the top ten carry 10% to 12%. The material sequenced was blood. Receptors originate from a woman in her 30s in good health. Both conserved end residues are part of each CDR3. D genes are given only for firm matches. Only part of the rows carry a size: once, few, many, or a class if the clone is expanded.

cdr3_length: 14; j_call: TRBJ1-2; d_call: NA; clone_size: NA; v_call: TRBV30; cdr3_nt: TGTGCCTGGAGGGTGCAGGGAGGGGGCTATGGCTACACCTTC; cdr3_aa: CAWRVQGGGYGYTF
cdr3_length: 13; j_call: TRBJ1-2; d_call: NA; clone_size: NA; v_call: TRBV5-6; cdr3_nt: TGTGCCAGCAGCCGGGCACCTAACTATGGCTACACCTTC; cdr3_aa: CASSRAPNYGYTF
cdr3_length: 14; j_call: TRBJ2-3; d_call: TRBD2; clone_size: few; v_call: TRBV3-1; cdr3_nt: TGTGCCAGCAGCCGCGCTAGCGGGAGAGATACGCAGTATTTT; cdr3_aa: CASSRASGRDTQYF
cdr3_length: 15; j_call: TRBJ2-1; d_call: NA; clone_size: many; v_call: TRBV9; cdr3_nt: TGTGCCAGCAGTGCAAGCGGTAGCTCCTACAATGAGCAGTTCTTC; cdr3_aa: CASSASGSSYNEQFF
cdr3_length: 15; j_call: TRBJ2-2; d_call: NA; clone_size: many; v_call: TRBV4-1; cdr3_nt: TGCGCCAGCAGCCAAGAGGTTCTGAACACCGGGGAGCTGTTTTTT; cdr3_aa: CASSQEVLNTGELFF
cdr3_length: 14; j_call: TRBJ1-6; d_call: NA; clone_size: NA; v_call: TRBV6-4; cdr3_nt: TGTGCCAGCAGTGAAGGGTTGCCTAATTCACCCCTCCACTTT; cdr3_aa: CASSEGLPNSPLHF
cdr3_length: 14; j_call: TRBJ2-1; d_call: NA; clone_size: few; v_call: TRBV9; cdr3_nt: TGTGCCAGCAGTTCGAGTAAGGGGTACAATGAGCAGTTCTTC; cdr3_aa: CASSSSKGYNEQFF
cdr3_length: 11; j_call: TRBJ2-1; d_call: TRBD2; clone_size: NA; v_call: TRBV28; cdr3_nt: TGTGCCAGCACCCTCTCGGGGGGGCAGTTCTTC; cdr3_aa: CASTLSGGQFF
cdr3_length: 18; j_call: TRBJ1-1; d_call: TRBD1; clone_size: NA; v_call: TRBV4-1; cdr3_nt: TGCGCCAGCAGCCAAATACCGAAAGCGGGACAGACAAACACTGAAGCTTTCTTT; cdr3_aa: CASSQIPKAGQTNTEAFF
cdr3_length: 15; j_call: TRBJ2-3; d_call: TRBD2; clone_size: NA; v_call: TRBV11-2; cdr3_nt: TGTGCCAGCAGCTCCTCGCGGGGGGGGTGGAATACGCAGTATTTT; cdr3_aa: CASSSSRGGWNTQYF
cdr3_length: 11; j_call: TRBJ2-5; d_call: NA; clone_size: many; v_call: TRBV20-1; cdr3_nt: TGCAGTGCCCCTGAAGTTGAGACCCAGTACTTC; cdr3_aa: CSAPEVETQYF
cdr3_length: 17; j_call: TRBJ2-3; d_call: TRBD2; clone_size: few; v_call: TRBV7-9; cdr3_nt: TGTGCCAGCAGCCTCAGGGGGACTAGCGGAATCACAGATACGCAGTATTTT; cdr3_aa: CASSLRGTSGITDTQYF
cdr3_length: 15; j_call: TRBJ2-3; d_call: NA; clone_size: few; v_call: TRBV10-3; cdr3_nt: TGTGCCATCAGTGAGTCCCGGGGGGCCCCAGATACGCAGTATTTT; cdr3_aa: CAISESRGAPDTQYF
cdr3_length: 18; j_call: TRBJ2-6; d_call: NA; clone_size: NA; v_call: TRBV7-8; cdr3_nt: TGTGCCAGCAGCTTAGTGGGCTGGCGGCAGACTGGGGCCAACGTCCTGACTTTC; cdr3_aa: CASSLVGWRQTGANVLTF
cdr3_length: 15; j_call: TRBJ2-1; d_call: NA; clone_size: NA; v_call: TRBV11-2; cdr3_nt: TGTGCCAGCAGCTTAAGCGTGAGTGTCTTAGATGAGCAGTTCTTC; cdr3_aa: CASSLSVSVLDEQFF
cdr3_length: 12; j_call: TRBJ2-1; d_call: NA; clone_size: NA; v_call: TRBV20-1; cdr3_nt: TGCAGTGCGGTCTTGGGGGGCAATGAGCAGTTCTTC; cdr3_aa: CSAVLGGNEQFF
cdr3_length: 13; j_call: TRBJ2-7; d_call: TRBD1; clone_size: NA; v_call: TRBV2; cdr3_nt: TGTGCCAGCAGACACAGGGGGTCCAACGAGCAGTACTTC; cdr3_aa: CASRHRGSNEQYF
cdr3_length: 14; j_call: TRBJ1-1; d_call: TRBD1; clone_size: NA; v_call: TRBV7-3; cdr3_nt: TGTGCCAGCAGCTCCCACAGGGGGAGCACGGAAGCTTTCTTT; cdr3_aa: CASSSHRGSTEAFF
cdr3_length: 16; j_call: TRBJ2-6; d_call: NA; clone_size: many; v_call: TRBV7-6; cdr3_nt: TGTGCCAGCAGCTTATGGGGTAGCTCTGGGGCCAACGTCCTGACTTTC; cdr3_aa: CASSLWGSSGANVLTF
cdr3_length: 15; j_call: TRBJ2-5; d_call: NA; clone_size: NA; v_call: TRBV4-1; cdr3_nt: TGCGCCAGCACTCAAAGGGACTGGGATGAGGAGACCCAGTACTTC; cdr3_aa: CASTQRDWDEETQYF
cdr3_length: 15; j_call: TRBJ1-1; d_call: NA; clone_size: few; v_call: TRBV20-1; cdr3_nt: TGCAGTGCTAGAACAGGTCCCAATAGAGGGACTGAAGCTTTCTTT; cdr3_aa: CSARTGPNRGTEAFF
cdr3_length: 15; j_call: TRBJ2-7; d_call: NA; clone_size: many; v_call: TRBV28; cdr3_nt: TGTGCCAGCAGTCCTGACAGTGTTATTACTACCGAGCAGTACTTC; cdr3_aa: CASSPDSVITTEQYF
cdr3_length: 11; j_call: TRBJ1-5; d_call: NA; clone_size: NA; v_call: TRBV20-1; cdr3_nt: TGCAGTGCCCAGGGGCATCAGCCCCAGCATTTT; cdr3_aa: CSAQGHQPQHF
cdr3_length: 15; j_call: TRBJ2-3; d_call: TRBD2; clone_size: NA; v_call: TRBV3-1; cdr3_nt: TGTGCCAGCAGCCAAAAGGGACTAGCGGCAGATACGCAGTATTTT; cdr3_aa: CASSQKGLAADTQYF
cdr3_length: 12; j_call: TRBJ2-7; d_call: NA; clone_size: many; v_call: TRBV28; cdr3_nt: TGTGCCAGCAGCCCACTTCCGGGCGAGCAGTACTTC; cdr3_aa: CASSPLPGEQYF
cdr3_length: 12; j_call: TRBJ2-7; d_call: NA; clone_size: few; v_call: TRBV10-2; cdr3_nt: TGCGCCAGCAGTGAGTACAGGACTGAGCAGTACTTC; cdr3_aa: CASSEYRTEQYF
cdr3_length: 17; j_call: TRBJ2-7; d_call: TRBD2; clone_size: many; v_call: TRBV4-2; cdr3_nt: TGTGCCAGCAGCCAAGATTGGAGCATCGGGACTAGCGACGAGCAGTACTTC; cdr3_aa: CASSQDWSIGTSDEQYF
cdr3_length: 15; j_call: TRBJ1-4; d_call: NA; clone_size: few; v_call: TRBV7-6; cdr3_nt: TGTGCCAGCAGCTTAGCGGCCGATTATAATGAAAAACTGTTTTTT; cdr3_aa: CASSLAADYNEKLFF
cdr3_length: 13; j_call: TRBJ1-2; d_call: TRBD1; clone_size: NA; v_call: TRBV10-3; cdr3_nt: TGTGCCATCAGAACAGGGGGCGACTATGGCTACACCTTC; cdr3_aa: CAIRTGGDYGYTF
cdr3_length: 16; j_call: TRBJ1-5; d_call: TRBD1; clone_size: few; v_call: TRBV4-1; cdr3_nt: TGCGCCAGCAGCCAAGGGACAGGACCTTTCAATCAGCCCCAGCATTTT; cdr3_aa: CASSQGTGPFNQPQHF
cdr3_length: 15; j_call: TRBJ2-2; d_call: TRBD2; clone_size: few; v_call: TRBV10-3; cdr3_nt: TGTGCCATCAGCCGGACTAGCGGGAGTGCCGGGGAGCTGTTTTTT; cdr3_aa: CAISRTSGSAGELFF
cdr3_length: 13; j_call: TRBJ2-6; d_call: NA; clone_size: NA; v_call: TRBV28; cdr3_nt: TGTGCCAGCAGGGTCCGGGGGGCCAACGTCCTGACTTTC; cdr3_aa: CASRVRGANVLTF
cdr3_length: 14; j_call: TRBJ1-1; d_call: NA; clone_size: NA; v_call: TRBV12-3/TRBV12-4; cdr3_nt: TGTGCCAGCAGTTTGAACAGTCCCTTCACTGAAGCTTTCTTT; cdr3_aa: CASSLNSPFTEAFF
cdr3_length: 18; j_call: TRBJ2-7; d_call: TRBD1; clone_size: NA; v_call: TRBV28; cdr3_nt: TGTGCCAGCAGTTTACCGACGGACAGGGCGGTTGATACCTACGAGCAGTACTTC; cdr3_aa: CASSLPTDRAVDTYEQYF
cdr3_length: 16; j_call: TRBJ1-2; d_call: TRBD1; clone_size: NA; v_call: TRBV5-1; cdr3_nt: TGCGCCAGCAGCTTGGTTACAGGGGCGGCTAACTATGGCTACACCTTC; cdr3_aa: CASSLVTGAANYGYTF
cdr3_length: 15; j_call: TRBJ2-1; d_call: TRBD2; clone_size: NA; v_call: TRBV20-1; cdr3_nt: TGCAGTGCTAGAGCCCCCGGACTAGCTACGAATGAGCAGTTCTTC; cdr3_aa: CSARAPGLATNEQFF